The sequence of this T cell receptor (beta chain) was determined in a study of cytomegalovirus exposure and HLA in healthy donors. Per germline, CDR1 MNHEY and CDR2 SVGAGI. The CDR3 runs 14 residues. V dropped 4 bases and J dropped 1; count of bases not matched to a gene: 0. In this sample, this clone turned up a few times. It was with 60 Vbeta and 13 Jbeta primers that the PCR ran. This table comes from immunoSEQ multiplex PCR, and its TCRdb copy is limited to in-frame clones, with some not included. This table holds approximately 190,000 clones, 70% to 85% found once. This chain uses TRBV6-5 with TRBJ2-3; 9 bases agree with TRBD2. The material sequenced was PBMCs. The clonotype was recovered from a man aged 40-55 years in good health and CMV-seropositive. CDR3 in amino acids: CASSSSGGTDTQYF. Written as DNA, the CDR3 is TGTGCCAGCAGTTCTAGCGGGGGCACAGATACGCAGTATTTT.